This is a list of T cell receptor beta chains from one sample in a study of T cells in Graves' hyperthyroidism and ophthalmopathy. TCRdb passed the multiplex PCR reads through MiXCR, listing each CDR3 protein once. The sample includes 620,000 or so distinct CDR3 sequences, more than 12% of them seen just once. The material sequenced was blood. The receptors shown here come from a woman between 50 and 59 years old with Graves' ophthalmopathy. CDR3s include the opening cysteine and the closing phenylalanine or tryptophan. D genes are given only for firm matches. Only some rows state a clone size, as once, few, many or a class for expanded clones.

>TRBD2|TRBJ2-7|many|TRBV12-3/TRBV12-4
CASSFRASGNFREQYF
TGTGCCAGCAGTTTTCGGGCTAGCGGGAATTTCCGCGAGCAGTACTTC
>TRBD1|TRBJ1-2|-|TRBV11-2
CASGGQGFYGYTF
TGTGCCAGCGGGGGACAGGGTTTTTATGGCTACACCTTC
>TRBD2|TRBJ2-1|many|TRBV6-2/TRBV6-3
CASSSVGLGRHNEQFF
TGTGCCAGCAGTTCGGTGGGACTAGGGAGACACAATGAGCAGTTCTTC
>-|TRBJ1-5|few|TRBV6-1
CASSALQANQPQHF
TGTGCCAGCAGTGCGTTACAGGCCAATCAGCCCCAGCATTTT
>-|TRBJ2-1|-|TRBV11-1
CASSPRTGSYEQFF
TGTGCCAGCAGCCCGAGGACCGGGAGCTATGAGCAGTTCTTC
>-|TRBJ2-1|many|TRBV20-1
CSASNGYNEQFF
TGCAGTGCTAGCAACGGTTACAATGAGCAGTTCTTC
>-|TRBJ1-5|many|TRBV18
CASSPGHANQPQHF
TGTGCCAGCTCACCGGGACACGCGAATCAGCCCCAGCATTTT
>TRBD2|TRBJ2-7|many|TRBV5-1
CASSLVRTSGTSFYEQYF
TGCGCCAGCAGCTTGGTAAGGACTAGCGGGACCTCCTTCTACGAGCAGTACTTC
>TRBD1|TRBJ1-1|many|TRBV20-1
CSASTGTENTEAFF
TGCAGTGCTTCAACCGGGACAGAGAACACTGAAGCTTTCTTT
>-|TRBJ1-4|many|TRBV18
CASSPRGSEKLFF
TGTGCCAGCTCACCACGGGGGAGCGAAAAACTGTTTTTT
>-|TRBJ1-6|many|TRBV28
CASRTANSPLHF
TGTGCCAGTCGGACGGCAAATTCACCCCTCCACTTT
>TRBD1|TRBJ2-5|-|TRBV4-1
CASSQDRGSETQYF
TGCGCCAGCAGCCAGGACAGGGGATCAGAGACCCAGTACTTC
>-|TRBJ1-2|many|TRBV6-1
CASSPTAENYGYTF
TGTGCCAGCAGTCCGACAGCGGAGAACTATGGCTACACCTTC
>-|TRBJ2-3|many|TRBV10-3
CAISDTWQGKEHTQYF
TGTGCCATCAGTGATACGTGGCAGGGGAAGGAACATACGCAGTATTTT
>-|TRBJ2-7|few|TRBV29-1
CSAGPDSYEQYF
TGCAGCGCCGGGCCCGACTCCTACGAGCAGTACTTC
>-|TRBJ2-1|many|TRBV30
CAWGENEQFF
TGTGCCTGGGGTGAGAATGAGCAGTTCTTC
>-|TRBJ2-3|many|TRBV20-1
CSARVVPSVNSYSTDTQYF
TGCAGTGCTAGAGTCGTACCTAGCGTCAATTCATATAGCACAGATACGCAGTATTTT
>-|TRBJ1-2|many|TRBV12-3/TRBV12-4
CASSLAGRKGYTF
TGTGCCAGCAGTTTAGCCGGGCGGAAGGGCTACACCTTC
>-|TRBJ2-1|many|TRBV2
CASSVNRYNEQFF
TGTGCCAGCAGTGTAAACAGATACAATGAGCAGTTCTTC
>TRBD2|TRBJ2-5|few|TRBV10-3
CAISLAGVEETQYF
TGTGCCATCAGTTTAGCGGGAGTGGAAGAGACCCAGTACTTC
>TRBD1|TRBJ1-2|-|TRBV20-1
CSARDRTGPNYGYTF
TGCAGTGCTAGAGATAGGACAGGGCCCAACTATGGCTACACCTTC
>-|TRBJ1-2|many|TRBV29-1
CSVGRGARSEGYTF
TGCAGCGTTGGCCGGGGGGCGCGATCTGAGGGCTACACCTTC
>TRBD2|TRBJ2-7|few|TRBV20-1
CSASQRDRGYEQYF
TGCAGTGCTAGCCAGCGGGACCGAGGCTACGAGCAGTACTTC
>-|TRBJ1-5|few|TRBV6-1
CASSSQSKGLSQPQHF
TGTGCCAGCAGTTCCCAGTCGAAGGGGCTCTCTCAGCCCCAGCATTTT
>TRBD1|TRBJ1-1|few|TRBV7-9
CASSSRGQLSSEAFF
TGTGCCAGCAGCTCCCGGGGACAGTTGTCGTCCGAAGCTTTCTTT
>-|TRBJ2-7|many|TRBV6-2/TRBV6-3
CASISSALNEQYF
TGTGCCAGCATATCTTCGGCTTTGAACGAGCAGTACTTC
>TRBD1|TRBJ1-6|many|TRBV20-1
CSAVGTGFDSPLHF
TGCAGTGCTGTAGGGACAGGGTTTGATTCACCCCTCCACTTT
>-|TRBJ1-1|many|TRBV6-2/TRBV6-3
CASTWTLMSTEAFF
TGTGCCAGCACTTGGACTTTGATGAGCACTGAAGCTTTCTTT
>-|TRBJ2-3|few|TRBV7-9
CASTPGADTQYF
TGTGCCAGCACCCCCGGGGCAGATACGCAGTATTTT
>TRBD1|TRBJ1-1|few|TRBV30
CAWERQGPFTEAFF
TGTGCCTGGGAAAGACAGGGTCCTTTCACTGAAGCTTTCTTT
>-|TRBJ2-1|many|TRBV29-1
CSVEEGGGGSYNEQFF
TGCAGCGTTGAAGAGGGTGGGGGCGGGAGCTACAATGAGCAGTTCTTC
>-|TRBJ1-5|few|TRBV4-1
CASSQEWARGQPQHF
TGCGCCAGCAGCCAAGAATGGGCCAGGGGACAGCCCCAGCATTTT
>TRBD1|TRBJ2-7|-|TRBV7-2
CASRQGTGYEQYF
TGTGCCAGCAGACAAGGGACAGGCTACGAGCAGTACTTC
>TRBD1|TRBJ2-3|many|TRBV7-3
CASSLRQGAEDTQYF
TGTGCCAGCAGCTTACGACAGGGGGCGGAAGATACGCAGTATTTT
>-|TRBJ1-5|-|TRBV6-2/TRBV6-3
CASSSHQRTNQPQHF
TGTGCCAGCAGTTCACACCAACGAACCAATCAGCCCCAGCATTTT
>TRBD2|TRBJ2-3|many|TRBV20-1
CSASLPSGRTDTQYF
TGCAGTGCTAGCCTTCCTAGCGGGAGGACAGATACGCAGTATTTT
>-|TRBJ2-1|-|TRBV9
CASSVGGLGNEQFF
TGTGCCAGCAGCGTAGGGGGGCTCGGCAATGAGCAGTTCTTC
>-|TRBJ2-7|-|TRBV5-1
CASSLGTAKSSYEQYF
TGCGCCAGCAGCTTGGGAACAGCGAAGAGCTCCTACGAGCAGTACTTC
>TRBD2|TRBJ2-1|many|TRBV5-1
CASSRRTSGRAAENEQFF
TGCGCCAGCAGCCGAAGGACTAGCGGGAGGGCCGCGGAAAATGAGCAGTTCTTC
>-|TRBJ2-7|-|TRBV5-1
CASSLFRAGGFSEQYF
TGCGCCAGCAGCTTATTTCGGGCAGGGGGGTTCTCCGAGCAGTACTTC
>TRBD1|TRBJ2-7|many|TRBV6-1
CASSEGQGADEQYF
TGTGCCAGCAGTGAGGGCCAGGGGGCCGACGAGCAGTACTTC
>-|TRBJ2-7|-|TRBV7-2
CASSTGTQKQYF
TGTGCCAGCAGCACTGGGACTCAAAAGCAGTACTTC
>-|TRBJ1-1|many|TRBV4-3
CASSQVGGTEAFF
TGCGCCAGCAGCCAAGTAGGGGGCACTGAAGCTTTCTTT
>TRBD1|TRBJ1-1|many|TRBV7-2
CASSLASGGTGAMNTEAFF
TGTGCCAGCAGCTTAGCCTCGGGGGGGACAGGGGCCATGAACACTGAAGCTTTCTTT
>TRBD2|TRBJ2-1|many|TRBV18
CASSRSSGTGHNEQFF
TGTGCCAGCTCACGTTCTAGCGGGACCGGACACAATGAGCAGTTCTTC
>-|TRBJ2-1|-|TRBV4-3
CASSQRGEQFF
TGCGCCAGCAGCCAACGCGGTGAGCAGTTCTTC
>-|TRBJ1-5|many|TRBV27
CASSVVGGNQPQHF
TGTGCCAGCAGTGTCGTGGGGGGCAATCAGCCCCAGCATTTT